Sequencing of this TCR beta chain was carried out in a study of STAT5B mutations in CD4+ large granular lymphocyte leukemia. Control samples were healthy donors' buffy coats. Clones were sequenced by immunoSEQ multiplex PCR, and TCRdb holds only the in-frame ones, with some missing. The table lists tens of thousands of clones, about four fifths of them singletons. Study-wide points: Without HLA matching, higher CD4+ than CD8+ T-LGLL clonality could reflect small sample size.

Note on this clone: Its target is unknown. Different DNA sequences within this sample yield the same CDR3.

Germline CDR1 and CDR2: SGHNT and YYREEE (reference sequence). With V trimmed by 4 bases and J by 1 base, 5 bases remained unmatched. The length of the CDR3 is 14 residues. V and J are TRBV5-4 and TRBJ2-7; 7 bases are shared with TRBD1. The clonotype originates from a human donor in good health. Sequenced sample: CD4+ T cells from blood buffy coats. CDR3 DNA: TGTGCCAGCAGCCCGAGACAGGGTTCCTACGAGCAGTACTTC. Amino acid sequence: CASSPRQGSYEQYF.